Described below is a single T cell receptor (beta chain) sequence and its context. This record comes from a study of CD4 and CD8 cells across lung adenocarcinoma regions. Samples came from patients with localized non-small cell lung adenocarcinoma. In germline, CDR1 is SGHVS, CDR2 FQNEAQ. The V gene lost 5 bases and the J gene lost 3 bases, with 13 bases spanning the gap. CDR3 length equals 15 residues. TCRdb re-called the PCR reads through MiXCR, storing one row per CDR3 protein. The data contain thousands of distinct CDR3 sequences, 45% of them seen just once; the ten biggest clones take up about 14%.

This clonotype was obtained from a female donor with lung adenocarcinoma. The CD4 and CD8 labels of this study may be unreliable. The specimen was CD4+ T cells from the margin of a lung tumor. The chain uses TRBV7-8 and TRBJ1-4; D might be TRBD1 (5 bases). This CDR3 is CASSPSWGANEKLFF. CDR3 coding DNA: TGTGCCAGCAGCCCTTCGTGGGGGGCTAATGAAAAACTGTTTTTT.